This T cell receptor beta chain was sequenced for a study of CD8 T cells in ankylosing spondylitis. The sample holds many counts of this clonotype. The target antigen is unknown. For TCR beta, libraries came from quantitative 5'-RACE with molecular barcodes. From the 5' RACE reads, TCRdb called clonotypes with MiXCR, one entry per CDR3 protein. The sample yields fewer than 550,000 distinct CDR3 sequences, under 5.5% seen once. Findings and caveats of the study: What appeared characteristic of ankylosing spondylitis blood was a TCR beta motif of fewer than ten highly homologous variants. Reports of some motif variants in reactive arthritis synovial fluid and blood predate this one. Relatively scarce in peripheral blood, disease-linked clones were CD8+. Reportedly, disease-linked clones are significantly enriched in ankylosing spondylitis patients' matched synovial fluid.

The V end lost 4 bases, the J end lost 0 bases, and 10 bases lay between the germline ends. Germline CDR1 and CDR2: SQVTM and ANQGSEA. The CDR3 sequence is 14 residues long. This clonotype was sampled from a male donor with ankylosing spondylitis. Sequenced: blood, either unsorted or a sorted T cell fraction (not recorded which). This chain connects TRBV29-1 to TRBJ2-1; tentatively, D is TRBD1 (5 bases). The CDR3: CSVVGRLSYNEQFF. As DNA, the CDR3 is TGCAGCGTTGTGGGGCGCCTCTCCTACAATGAGCAGTTCTTC.